This TCR beta chain was identified during a study of blood T cell repertoires in COVID-19. TCRdb's table, derived via immunoSEQ multiplex PCR, lists solely in-frame clones and lacks some. The repertoire holds some 180,000 clones, 70% to 80% seen once, with around 7.9% in the top ten. This CDR3 contains 12 residues. V was clipped by 4 bases and J by 3 bases, with 7 bases between them. Germline V gives CDR1 LGHDT, CDR2 YNNKEL (reference sequence). This chain links TRBV3-1 (or the pseudogene TRBV3-2) with TRBJ2-7; possibly TRBD1 for D (5 bases). The sequencing input was peripheral blood. This receptor was obtained from a woman between 45 and 60 years old with active or convalescent COVID-19. The CDR3 is CASSPQGYEQYF. In DNA form, the CDR3 reads TGTGCCAGCAGCCCTCAGGGCTACGAGCAGTACTTC.